What follows are 11 T cell receptor beta chains derived from one specimen sequenced in a study of blood T cells in healthy people across ages. A second about 7 to 11 cycle PCR used barcoded and J-beta primers. Via MiXCR, TCRdb re-called the 5' RACE reads, giving one row per CDR3 protein. The profile shows over 1,300,000 distinct CDR3 sequences, 59% of them singletons. The source material was blood. Receptors were obtained from a man between 18 and 35 years old in good health.

Here the CDR3 DNA reads TGCAGTGCTAGAGCGGGAGGGCACTCCTACAATGAGCAGTTCTTC. This encodes CSARAGGHSYNEQFF. The chain is built from TRBV20-1 and TRBJ2-1, with 8 positions matching TRBD2. Per the germline V gene, CDR1 is DFQATT and CDR2 is SNEGSKA (reference sequence). The CDR3 covers 15 residues. V gave up 1 base and J gave up 0 bases; unmatched junction bases: 2.

This rearrangement joins TRBV19 to TRBJ2-2; D is possibly TRBD1 or TRBD2 (5 bases each). Between the trimmed V and J ends, which lost 4 bases and 4 bases, there was a span of 10 bases. CDR3 size: 14 residues. Germline CDR1 and CDR2: LNHDA and SQIVND (reference sequence). CDR3 sequence reads: CASSTGTFTGELFF. DNA for the CDR3: TGTGCCAGTAGTACCGGGACCTTCACCGGGGAGCTGTTTTTT.

The chain links TRBV7-6 to TRBJ2-1; 7 nucleotides agree with TRBD2. From germline, CDR1 is SGHVS and CDR2 FNYEAQ. CDR3 length: 15 amino acids. The junction had 10 bases not matched to a gene; V was cut back by 1 base and J by 10 bases. The CDR3 DNA is TGTGCCAGCAGCTTAGAGGCGGAGCGGGGAAGGGAGCAGTTCTTC. It yields the protein CASSLEAERGREQFF.

This clonotype showed up just a few times. The rearrangement links TRBV7-6 to TRBJ2-7; 7 nucleotides match TRBD1. Germline trimming cut 3 bases from V and 2 bases from J; bases unmatched to any gene: 7. From germline, CDR1 is SGHVS and CDR2 FNYEAQ. The CDR3 covers 15 residues. The CDR3 sequence: CASSLDRDRTYEQYF. The CDR3 DNA sequence: TGTGCCAGCAGCTTGGACCGGGACAGAACCTACGAGCAGTACTTC.

This clonotype was picked up a small number of times. This chain connects TRBV29-1 to TRBJ2-1; no definite D call. V gave up 6 bases and J gave up 0 bases, with 18 bases separating them. The CDR3 runs to 16 residues. In germline, CDR1 is SQVTM, CDR2 ANQGSEA. In nucleotides, the CDR3 is TGCAGCGTCACCGGCTTTGCGGAGAGCTCCTACAATGAGCAGTTCTTC. This codes for CSVTGFAESSYNEQFF.

V and J are TRBV6-6 and TRBJ2-1; unclear D gene. V was clipped by 0 bases and J by 10 bases, with 7 bases between them. The CDR3 contains 12 residues. Germline CDR1 is MNHNY and CDR2 is SVGAGI (reference sequence). The CDR3 DNA is TGTGCCAGCAGTTACTCTGAGCAAGAGCAGTTCTTC. This codes for CASSYSEQEQFF.

This rearrangement joins TRBV12-3 or TRBV12-4 to TRBJ1-2, with a weak D call TRBD1 (5 bases). Trimming pared 2 bases from V and 7 bases from J, leaving 11 bases between. This CDR3 region has 13 residues. The chain's CDR3 is CASSLQGWSGYTF. The CDR3 coding sequence is TGTGCCAGCAGTTTACAGGGTTGGAGTGGCTACACCTTC.

This clonotype was observed a single time. The V and J genes are TRBV9 and TRBJ2-7; D might be TRBD1 (6 bases). V shed 4 bases and J shed 5 bases, with 19 bases lying between them. Germline lookup yields CDR1 SGDLS and CDR2 YYNGEE. The CDR3 loop spans 15 amino acids. The CDR3 spells CASSPRLDSTDEQYF. Written as DNA, the CDR3 is TGTGCCAGCAGCCCCCGACTGGACAGTACCGACGAGCAGTACTTC.

This rearrangement joins TRBV4-2 to TRBJ2-7; 9 bases map to TRBD2. Germline-derived CDR1 and CDR2 are LGHNA and YNFKEQ. The CDR3 length is 16 residues. The ends lost 1 base at V and 3 bases at J; junction bases unmatched: 7. The CDR3: CASSQGLAASNYEQYF. As DNA, the CDR3 is TGTGCCAGCAGCCAAGGACTAGCGGCCTCAAACTACGAGCAGTACTTC.

This clonotype was detected only a few times. This chain joins TRBV27 and TRBJ1-1; TRBD1 aligns across 8 bases. Germline V gene lookup returns CDR1 MNHEY and CDR2 SMNVEV (reference sequence). The CDR3 covers 14 residues. Trimming took 6 bases from V and 11 from J; bases not matched to a gene: 14. The CDR3 spells CASRGDRGSPMAFF. In DNA, the CDR3 is TGTGCCAGCAGAGGAGACAGGGGATCCCCTATGGCTTTCTTT.

This chain joins TRBV6-5 and TRBJ2-5, with unresolved D. Gene TRBJ2-7 matches the end of the DNA better, so the J call may be wrong. The CDR3 runs 14 residues. Germline CDR1 reads MNHEY; CDR2 reads SVGAGI. The CDR3 DNA is TGTGCCAGCAGTTTGGGGAAAACTACTTACGAGCAGTACTTC. The encoded protein is CASSLGKTTYEQYF.